These T cell receptor beta chains were read from a single sample in a study of CD8+ T cells in alopecia areata. The method was immunoSEQ multiplex PCR; TCRdb's version includes in-frame clones alone and lacks a portion of them. Of approximately 82,000 clones listed, around 54% are singletons. Material: NKG2D-high CD8+ T cells sorted from blood. These receptors were taken from a human donor with alopecia areata. The CDR3 runs from the conserved cysteine through the conserved F or W. D genes are given only for firm matches.

15	TRBV29-1	-	TRBJ2-1	CSVEGGTIHYNEQFF
16	TRBV10-3	TRBD2	TRBJ2-6	CAISEREGSGANVLTF
15	TRBV7-2	-	TRBJ2-3	CASSLSVRGTDTQYF
15	TRBV27	TRBD1	TRBJ2-5	CASSVTGARVETQYF
13	TRBV19	TRBD1	TRBJ2-7	CASSPGQPYEQYF
14	TRBV4-1	-	TRBJ2-1	CASSQVPGKNEQFF
14	TRBV5-1	-	TRBJ2-7	CASSPPTLPYEQYF
15	TRBV28	TRBD1	TRBJ2-3	CASSLTGVSTDTQYF
13	TRBV29-1	-	TRBJ1-1	CSAPTSGGTEAFF
16	TRBV10-2	TRBD2	TRBJ2-5	CASSDSVAGDEETQYF
14	TRBV28	TRBD2	TRBJ2-7	CASSLIREGYEQYF
20	TRBV28	-	TRBJ2-6	CASSQPFGQEGVPGANVLTF
16	TRBV18	-	TRBJ2-1	CASSARRGSSYNEQFF
13	TRBV29-1	TRBD1	TRBJ2-7	CSVEDRTGGEQYF
13	TRBV27	-	TRBJ1-5	CASSARGNQPQHF
12	TRBV5-1	TRBD1	TRBJ1-1	CASSWTGNEAFF
11	TRBV2	-	TRBJ1-1	CAISENTEAFF
12	TRBV29-1	-	TRBJ2-7	CSVGEGGYEQYF
13	TRBV29-1	TRBD2	TRBJ2-7	CSVVRTSGYEQYF
11	TRBV27	-	TRBJ2-1	CASSSFTRAFF
16	TRBV2	TRBD1	TRBJ1-4	CASSSPSDREGEKLFF
15	TRBV9	-	TRBJ1-2	CASSPSGDSFYGYTF
14	TRBV29-1	-	TRBJ2-5	CSVPLTRDGGTQYF
14	TRBV29-1	TRBD1	TRBJ2-7	CSAVGTGGSYEQYF
16	TRBV30	-	TRBJ2-7	CAWSAPGGRQDYEQYF
15	TRBV5-6	TRBD1	TRBJ2-7	CASSLGQGVLSEQYF
15	TRBV14	-	TRBJ2-5	CASSLIDRFQETQYF
12	TRBV7-2	-	TRBJ1-1	CASSVGASEAFF
12	TRBV30	-	TRBJ1-1	CAWESGGPEALF
12	TRBV6-9	-	TRBJ2-1	CASSLQDNEQFF
19	TRBV30	-	TRBJ2-6	CAWASKQLFGVSGANVLTF
13	TRBV28	-	TRBJ1-2	CASSPPVSGRYTF
13	TRBV2	TRBD1	TRBJ2-7	CAGQDHSSYEQYF
14	TRBV28	-	TRBJ2-7	CASSLRSLSYEQYF
14	TRBV13	-	TRBJ2-1	CASSSGLQDNEQFF
14	TRBV28	-	TRBJ2-1	CASSFLTRDNEQFF
14	TRBV27	TRBD1	TRBJ2-7	CASSFGDSRGEQYF
12	TRBV27	-	TRBJ2-7	CASSLYRNEQYF
16	TRBV4-2	-	TRBJ1-6	CASSQTPTAADSPLHF
13	TRBV4-1	TRBD1	TRBJ2-1	CASSRVRGNEQFF
12	TRBV4-1	TRBD1	TRBJ2-1	CASSKTGGEQFF
15	TRBV28	TRBD2	TRBJ2-1	CASSPRTSGYNEQFF
12	TRBV29-1	-	TRBJ2-1	CSVGGHSDEQFF
15	TRBV27	-	TRBJ2-7	CASSHTPGQSYEQYF
16	TRBV29-1	-	TRBJ1-1	CSVWALSQGIGAEAFF